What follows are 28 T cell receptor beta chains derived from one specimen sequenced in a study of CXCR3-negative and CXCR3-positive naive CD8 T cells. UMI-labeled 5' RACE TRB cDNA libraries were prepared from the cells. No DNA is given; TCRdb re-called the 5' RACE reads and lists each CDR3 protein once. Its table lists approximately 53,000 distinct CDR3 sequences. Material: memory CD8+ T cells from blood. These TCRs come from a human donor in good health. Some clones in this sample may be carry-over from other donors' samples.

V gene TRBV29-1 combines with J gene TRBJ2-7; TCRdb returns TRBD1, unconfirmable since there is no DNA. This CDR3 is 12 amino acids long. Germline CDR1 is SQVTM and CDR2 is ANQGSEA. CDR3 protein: CSARGPPYEQYF.

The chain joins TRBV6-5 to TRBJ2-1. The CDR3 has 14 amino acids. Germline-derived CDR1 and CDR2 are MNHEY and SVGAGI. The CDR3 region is CASRWEETYNEQFF.

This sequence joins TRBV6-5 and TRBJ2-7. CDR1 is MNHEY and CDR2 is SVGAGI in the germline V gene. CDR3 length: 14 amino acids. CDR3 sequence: CASSYSGITYEQYF.

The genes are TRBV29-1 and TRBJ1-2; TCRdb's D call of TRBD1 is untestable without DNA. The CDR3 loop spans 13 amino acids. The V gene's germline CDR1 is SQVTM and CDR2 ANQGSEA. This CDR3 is CSVEDQGLYGYTF.

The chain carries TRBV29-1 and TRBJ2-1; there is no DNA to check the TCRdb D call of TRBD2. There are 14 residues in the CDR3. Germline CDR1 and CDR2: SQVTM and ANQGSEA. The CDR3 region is CSVDMALSYNEQFF.

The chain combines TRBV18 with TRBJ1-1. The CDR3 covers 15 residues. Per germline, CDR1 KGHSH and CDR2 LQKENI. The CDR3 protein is CASSPGAGGHTEAFF.

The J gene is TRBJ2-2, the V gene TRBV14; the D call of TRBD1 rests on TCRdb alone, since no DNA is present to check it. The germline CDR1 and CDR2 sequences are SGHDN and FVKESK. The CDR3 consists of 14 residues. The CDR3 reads CASSRRTVVGELFF.

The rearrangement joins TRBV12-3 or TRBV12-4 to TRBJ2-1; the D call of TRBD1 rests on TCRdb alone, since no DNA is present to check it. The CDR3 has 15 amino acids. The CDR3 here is CASSLWDSSYNEQFF.

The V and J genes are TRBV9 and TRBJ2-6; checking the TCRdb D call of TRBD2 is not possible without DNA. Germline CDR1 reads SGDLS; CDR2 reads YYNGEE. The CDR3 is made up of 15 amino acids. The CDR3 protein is CASSRGGDGANVLTF.

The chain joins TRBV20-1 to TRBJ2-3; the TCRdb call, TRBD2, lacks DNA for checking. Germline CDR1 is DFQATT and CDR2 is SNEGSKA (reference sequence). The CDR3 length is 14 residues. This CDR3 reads CSARSWDSTDTQYF.

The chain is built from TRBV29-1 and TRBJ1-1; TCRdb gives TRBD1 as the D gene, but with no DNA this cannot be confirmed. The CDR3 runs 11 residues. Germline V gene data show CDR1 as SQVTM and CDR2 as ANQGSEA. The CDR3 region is CSALPDTEAFF.

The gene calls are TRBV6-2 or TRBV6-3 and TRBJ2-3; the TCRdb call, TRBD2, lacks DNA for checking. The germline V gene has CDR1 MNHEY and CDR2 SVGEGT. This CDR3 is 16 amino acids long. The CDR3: CASRELAGPSTDTQYF.

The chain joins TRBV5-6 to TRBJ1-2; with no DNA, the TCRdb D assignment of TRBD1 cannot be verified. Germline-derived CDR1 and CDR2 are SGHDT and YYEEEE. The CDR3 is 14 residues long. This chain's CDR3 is CASSLGRQDYGYTF.

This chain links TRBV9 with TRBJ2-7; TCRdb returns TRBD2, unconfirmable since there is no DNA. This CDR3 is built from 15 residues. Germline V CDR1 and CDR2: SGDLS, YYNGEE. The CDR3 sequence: CASSVGGDLTYEQYF.

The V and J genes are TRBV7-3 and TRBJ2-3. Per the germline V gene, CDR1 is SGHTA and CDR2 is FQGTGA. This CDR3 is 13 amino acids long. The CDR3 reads CASSLKAVDTQYF.

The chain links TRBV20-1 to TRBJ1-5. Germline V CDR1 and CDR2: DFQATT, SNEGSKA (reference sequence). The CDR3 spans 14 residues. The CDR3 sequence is CSASSQAINQPQHF.

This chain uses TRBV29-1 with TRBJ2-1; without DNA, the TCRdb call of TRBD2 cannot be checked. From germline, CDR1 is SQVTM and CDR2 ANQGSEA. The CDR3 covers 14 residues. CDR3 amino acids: CSVGGLAEYNEQFF.

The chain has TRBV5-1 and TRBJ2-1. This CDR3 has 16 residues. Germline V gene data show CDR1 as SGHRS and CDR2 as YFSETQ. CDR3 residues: CASSLQAYSSYNEQFF.

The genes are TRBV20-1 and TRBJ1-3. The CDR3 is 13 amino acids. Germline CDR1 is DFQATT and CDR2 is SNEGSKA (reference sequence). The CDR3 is CSAREVAGNTIYF.

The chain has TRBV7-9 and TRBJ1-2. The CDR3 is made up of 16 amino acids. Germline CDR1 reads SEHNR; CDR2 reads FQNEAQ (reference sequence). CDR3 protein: CASSLAVRDFNYGYTF. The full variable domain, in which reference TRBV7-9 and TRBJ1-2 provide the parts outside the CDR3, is DTGVSQNPRHKITKRGQNVTFRCDPISEHNRLYWYRQTLGQGPEFLTYFQNEAQLEKSRLLSDRFSAERPKGSFSTLEIQRTEQGDSAMYLCASSLAVRDFNYGYTFGSGTRLTVV.

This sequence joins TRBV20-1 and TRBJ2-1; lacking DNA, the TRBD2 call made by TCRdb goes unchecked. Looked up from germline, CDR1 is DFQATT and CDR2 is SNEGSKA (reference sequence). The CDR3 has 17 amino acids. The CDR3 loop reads CSAPESLAGSFRNEQFF.

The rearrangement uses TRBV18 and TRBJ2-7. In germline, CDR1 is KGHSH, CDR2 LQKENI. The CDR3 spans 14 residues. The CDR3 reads CASSPRRDLYEQYF.

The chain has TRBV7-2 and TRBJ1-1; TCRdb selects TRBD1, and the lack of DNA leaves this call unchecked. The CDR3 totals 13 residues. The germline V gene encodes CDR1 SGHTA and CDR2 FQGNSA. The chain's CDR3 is CASPRDRYTEAFF.

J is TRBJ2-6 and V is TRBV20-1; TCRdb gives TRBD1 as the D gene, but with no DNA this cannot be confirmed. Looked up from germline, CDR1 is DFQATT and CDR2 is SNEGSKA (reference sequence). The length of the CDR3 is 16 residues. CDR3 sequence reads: CSAELGGPSGANVLTF.

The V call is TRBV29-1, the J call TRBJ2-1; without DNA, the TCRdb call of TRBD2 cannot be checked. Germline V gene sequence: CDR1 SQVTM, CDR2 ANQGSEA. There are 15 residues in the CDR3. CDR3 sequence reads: CSVEGGRLASNEQFF.

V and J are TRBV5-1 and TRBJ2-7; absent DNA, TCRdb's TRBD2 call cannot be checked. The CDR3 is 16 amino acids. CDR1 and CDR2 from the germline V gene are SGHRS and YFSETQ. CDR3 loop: CASSFRLAGSLSEQYF.

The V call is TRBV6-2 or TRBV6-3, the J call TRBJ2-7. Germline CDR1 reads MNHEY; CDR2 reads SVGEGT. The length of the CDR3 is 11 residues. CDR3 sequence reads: CASSPSYEQYF.

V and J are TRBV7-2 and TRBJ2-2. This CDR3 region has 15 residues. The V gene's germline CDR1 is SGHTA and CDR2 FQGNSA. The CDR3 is CASSLISGYTGELFF.